These 8 T cell receptor beta chains were sequenced from one sample in a study of identical twins. MiXCR, applied by TCRdb to the 5' RACE reads, yields one record per CDR3 protein. The table shows under 300,000 distinct CDR3 sequences, with about 14% occurring only once. The sample was memory (CD45RO+) T cells sorted from blood. The receptors were sampled from a woman between 18 and 29 years old in good health.

This clonotype has a handful of counts. The V and J genes are TRBV12-3 or TRBV12-4 and TRBJ2-4; no firm D call. Deletions cut 4 bases from V and 9 bases from J, with 10 bases between. CDR3 length equals 12 residues. CDR3 protein: CASSSVVGIQYF. In nucleotides, the CDR3 is TGTGCCAGCAGTTCAGTCGTGGGCATTCAGTACTTC.

This clonotype was observed a few times. The rearrangement uses TRBV5-1 and TRBJ2-5; 7 nucleotides line up with TRBD2. Germline V gene lookup returns CDR1 SGHRS and CDR2 YFSETQ. This CDR3 is built from 14 residues. The J segment lost 1 base and the V segment lost 3 bases, leaving 3 bases of the junction unmatched. CDR3 region: CASSSGLGQETQYF. DNA for the CDR3: TGCGCCAGCAGCTCCGGACTAGGCCAAGAGACCCAGTACTTC. Full variable domain (rest looked up from reference TRBV5-1 and TRBJ2-5): KAGVTQTPRYLIKTRGQQVTLSCSPISGHRSVSWYQQTPGQGLQFLFEYFSETQRNKGNFPGRFSGRQFSNSRSEMNVSTLELGDSALYLCASSSGLGQETQYFGPGTRLLVL.

CDR3 residues: CASSPGQGDNYGYTF. As DNA, the CDR3 is TGTGCCAGCAGTCCAGGACAGGGCGATAACTATGGCTACACCTTC. This chain connects TRBV12-3 or TRBV12-4 to TRBJ1-2; 8 positions match TRBD1. The CDR3 totals 15 residues. Losses at the gene ends were 5 bases for V and 1 base for J; bases not matched to a gene: 6.

This clonotype has just a few counts. The chain uses TRBV24-1 and TRBJ2-2; D not resolved. This CDR3 comprises 13 residues. V was clipped by 4 bases and J by 4 bases, with 6 bases between them. Germline CDR1 reads KGHDR; CDR2 reads SFDVKD. The CDR3 loop is CATSDGFTGELFF. The CDR3 coding sequence is TGTGCCACCAGTGACGGTTTCACCGGGGAGCTGTTTTTT.

This clonotype turned up a few times. The genes are TRBV20-1 and TRBJ2-3; the D gene is possibly TRBD2 (6 bases). CDR1 is DFQATT and CDR2 is SNEGSKA in the germline V gene (reference sequence). Trimming removed 0 bases at V and 7 bases at J, with 17 bases between. This CDR3 has 15 residues. The CDR3 here is CSARDNRGSMNTQYF. DNA for the CDR3: TGCAGTGCTAGAGATAACCGGGGGTCGATGAATACGCAGTATTTT.

This clonotype was seen only a few times. The rearrangement links TRBV7-6 to TRBJ2-1; the D gene is possibly TRBD2 (6 bases). Germline V gives CDR1 SGHVS, CDR2 FNYEAQ. CDR3 length: 15 amino acids. V lost 2 bases, J lost 4 bases, and 12 bases lay in between. This CDR3 is CASSLSPGEYNEQFF. CDR3 DNA: TGTGCCAGCAGCTTATCCCCGGGGGAATACAATGAGCAGTTCTTC.

This clonotype was detected once. A read error may be the cause here, since a much bigger clone is one base away. This rearrangement joins TRBV10-3 to TRBJ2-1, with 8 positions matching TRBD2. CDR1 is ENHRY and CDR2 is SYGVKD in the germline V gene. This CDR3 comprises 15 residues. CDR3 nucleotides: TGTGCCGTCAGTACCCTCGGGCGGGGGGAGAATGAGCAGTTCTTC. Its protein is CAVSTLGRGENEQFF.

The chain employs TRBV5-6 and TRBJ2-5; possibly TRBD1 or TRBD2 for D (5 bases each). The CDR3 has 14 residues. Trimming removed 2 bases from V and 5 bases from J, with 13 bases in between. Germline CDR1 is SGHDT and CDR2 is YYEEEE. The CDR3 sequence is CASSLRGGRETQYF. Written as DNA, the CDR3 is TGTGCCAGCAGCTTAAGGGGCGGGCGTGAGACCCAGTACTTC.